The 28 T cell receptor beta chains reported below all come from one sample, sequenced in a study of T cell repertoires in cytomegalovirus infection. TCRdb passed the reads through MiXCR, listing each CDR3 protein once. The sample consists of some 940,000 distinct CDR3 sequences, roughly 30% of them appearing once. No antigen has been assigned to these receptors. The material sequenced was cultured CD8+ T cells from PBMCs, taken from culture after CMV antigen stimulation. The receptors derive from a human donor in good health (CMV status not recorded). Some clones in this sample may be carry-over from other donors' samples.

The chain couples TRBV6-2 or TRBV6-3 to TRBJ2-5; 7 bases match TRBD1. The V and J ends lost 6 bases and 5 bases, in that order; junction bases with no gene match: 12. The CDR3 extends over 15 amino acids. Germline CDR1 is MNHEY and CDR2 is SVGEGT. The CDR3 bases are TGTGCCAGCAGCCAAGGACAGGCCCCAGGGGAGACCCAGTACTTC. Translating gives CASSQGQAPGETQYF.

V gene TRBV6-1 combines with J gene TRBJ2-2; maybe TRBD2 (5 bases). Germline-derived CDR1 and CDR2 are MNHNS and SASEGT. The ends were cut back, 8 bases at V and 4 bases at J, with 8 bases in the middle. This CDR3 region has 12 residues. CDR3 protein: CASVAGTGELFF. The CDR3 DNA reads as TGTGCCAGCGTCGCGGGCACCGGGGAGCTGTTTTTT.

Ten or more counts support this clonotype. V gene TRBV7-2 combines with J gene TRBJ2-2, with 10 nucleotides matching TRBD2. The germline V gene encodes CDR1 SGHTA and CDR2 FQGNSA. CDR3 size: 16 residues. V lost 4 bases to trimming and J lost 6 bases; unmatched junction nucleotides: 8. DNA for the CDR3: TGTGCCAGCAGCTCGAATCCCGGACTAGCGGCCGGGGAGCTGTTTTTT. Protein sequence: CASSSNPGLAAGELFF.

The V and J genes are TRBV20-1 and TRBJ1-3; D is uncertain. Between the trimmed V and J ends, which lost 4 bases and 0 bases, there was a span of 13 bases. The CDR3 consists of 15 residues. Germline loops: CDR1 DFQATT, CDR2 SNEGSKA (reference sequence). CDR3 bases: TGCAGTGCTAAAACAGACGATTTCTCTGGAAACACCATATATTTT. Translating gives CSAKTDDFSGNTIYF.

In this sample, this clonotype turned up many times. The chain employs TRBV4-3 and TRBJ2-2; 7 bases agree with TRBD1. CDR1 and CDR2 from the germline V gene are LGHNA and YSLEER. This CDR3 spans 14 amino acids. With V trimmed by 4 bases and J by 5 bases, 4 bases remained unmatched. The CDR3 DNA is TGCGCCAGCAGCCCAGACAGGGTGACCGGGGAGCTGTTTTTT. Its protein product is CASSPDRVTGELFF.

The chain has TRBV12-3 or TRBV12-4 and TRBJ1-5; D perhaps matches TRBD1 (6 bases). This CDR3 is 16 amino acids long. Trimming cost V 6 bases and J 0 bases, with 15 bases left between them. CDR3 residues: CASSLQGWDSNQPQHF. DNA for the CDR3: TGTGCCAGCAGCCTACAGGGATGGGATAGCAATCAGCCCCAGCATTTT.

This chain uses TRBV27 with TRBJ1-1; D possibly corresponds to TRBD1 (6 bases). Germline assignment: CDR1 MNHEY and CDR2 SMNVEV (reference sequence). The CDR3 is made up of 14 amino acids. The ends were cut back, 3 bases at V and 3 bases at J, with 11 bases in the middle. CDR3 loop: CASSLGRTDTEAFF. CDR3 nucleotides: TGTGCCAGCAGTTTGGGACGGACAGACACTGAAGCTTTCTTT.

This clonotype was found a few times. The rearrangement uses TRBV10-3 and TRBJ2-1, with D possibly being TRBD2 (6 bases). The V and J ends lost 7 bases and 15 bases respectively, with 28 bases between them. Germline CDR1 ENHRY, CDR2 SYGVKD. The CDR3 spans 15 residues. The CDR3 sequence is CAITGEDRTYNDRFF. Written as DNA, the CDR3 is TGTGCCATCACGGGGGAGGACCGTACCTACAATGATAGGTTCTTC.

V is TRBV24-1 and J is TRBJ1-5, with D unclear. The germline gives CDR1 KGHDR, CDR2 SFDVKD. With 4 bases removed from V and 4 bases from J, the gap between germline ends came to 7 bases. This CDR3 has 13 amino acids. As DNA, the CDR3 is TGTGCCACCAGTGACCGGACGAATCAGCCCCAGCATTTT. Translation gives CATSDRTNQPQHF.

This chain joins TRBV7-3 and TRBJ2-5, with a weak D call TRBD1 (6 bases). V shed 6 bases and J shed 4 bases, with 18 bases lying between them. The CDR3 sequence is 15 residues long. The germline V gene encodes CDR1 SGHTA and CDR2 FQGTGA. In DNA form, the CDR3 reads TGTGCCAGCAGTTCTTCCGGGACACAAGGAGAGACCCAGTACTTC. Translation: CASSSSGTQGETQYF.

The genes are TRBV6-2 or TRBV6-3 and TRBJ1-4; D not resolved. This CDR3 has 15 amino acids. Germline V gives CDR1 MNHEY, CDR2 SVGEGT. Trimming stripped 2 bases from V and 0 bases from J, with 7 bases between. CDR3 sequence (DNA): TGTGCCAGCAGTTACCGACGGACAACTAATGAAAAACTGTTTTTT. Translating it yields CASSYRRTTNEKLFF.

In its sample, this clonotype was seen a few times. The J gene is TRBJ2-6, the V gene TRBV7-9; 9 bases fit TRBD1. This CDR3 spans 16 amino acids. The germline V gene encodes CDR1 SEHNR and CDR2 FQNEAQ (reference sequence). V gave up 8 bases and J gave up 1 base; unmatched junction bases: 6. For the CDR3, the DNA is TGTGCCAGCGTCAGGGACAGGGAGTCTGGGGCCAACGTCCTGACTTTC. This codes for CASVRDRESGANVLTF.

This clonotype turned up a few times. The chain couples TRBV18 to TRBJ2-7, with D tentatively TRBD2 (6 bases). The length of the CDR3 is 13 residues. V lost 6 bases to trimming and J lost 2 bases, with 11 bases between them. Per germline, CDR1 KGHSH and CDR2 LQKENI. The CDR3 sequence: CASSLAPPYEQYV. CDR3 DNA: TGTGCCAGCTCTCTAGCGCCGCCCTACGAGCAGTACGTC.

This clonotype was seen at least ten times. The chain recombines TRBV7-9 with TRBJ2-7; D tentatively fits TRBD1 or TRBD2 (6 bases each). The germline V gene has CDR1 SEHNR and CDR2 FQNEAQ (reference sequence). V lost 5 bases and J 6 bases, leaving 26 bases between the germline ends. CDR3 length: 17 amino acids. In DNA, the CDR3 is TGTGCCAGCAGCCGCTTAGGGCCCATGGGGGGCTGGAGCGAGCAGTACTTC. Protein sequence: CASSRLGPMGGWSEQYF.

This clonotype was seen at least ten times. The V call is TRBV27, the J call TRBJ2-7; no clear D gene. The V gene's germline CDR1 is MNHEY and CDR2 SMNVEV (reference sequence). The CDR3 is 12 amino acids. The V end lost 4 bases, the J end lost 2 bases, and 6 bases lay between the germline ends. The CDR3 spells CASSSSPYEQYF. The CDR3 DNA reads TGTGCCAGCAGTTCGTCCCCCTACGAGCAGTACTTC.

This clonotype has only a few counts. CDR3 sequence reads: CASSFGGLDQPQHF. DNA of the CDR3: TGTGCCAGCAGTTTTGGGGGGCTTGATCAGCCCCAGCATTTT. The rearrangement uses TRBV27 and TRBJ1-5; possible D gene TRBD1, 6 bases. The CDR3 covers 14 residues. In germline, CDR1 is MNHEY, CDR2 SMNVEV (reference sequence). The ends were cut back, 3 bases at V and 5 bases at J, with 11 bases in the middle.

As concerns this clonotype: A read error is possible here, since a much larger clone lies one base away. This chain links TRBV7-6 with TRBJ2-6; 7 bases line up with TRBD2. Germline lookup yields CDR1 SGHVS and CDR2 FNYEAQ. The CDR3 is made up of 17 amino acids. CDR3 loop: CASSLGRGGDGANVMTF. The CDR3 nucleotides are TGTGCCAGCAGCTTAGGGCGGGGAGGGGATGGGGCCAACGTCATGACTTTC.

J is TRBJ2-1 and V is TRBV28, with D maybe TRBD1 (6 bases). The ends were cut back, 3 bases at V and 2 bases at J, with 17 bases in the middle. Germline V gene lookup returns CDR1 MDHEN and CDR2 SYDVKM. The CDR3 runs to 17 residues. CDR3 protein: CASSFPTGRRTYNEQFF. In nucleotides, the CDR3 is TGTGCCAGCAGTTTCCCCACAGGGCGCCGTACCTACAATGAGCAGTTCTTC.

This rearrangement joins TRBV7-3 to TRBJ2-1; TRBD2 matches 14 bases. Trimming cost V 5 bases and J 5 bases; bases outside gene matches: 8. This CDR3 comprises 17 residues. Germline V gene sequence: CDR1 SGHTA, CDR2 FQGTGA. In DNA form, the CDR3 reads TGTGCCAGCAGCCCCAGACTAGCGGGGGGGTTTAACAATGAGCAGTTCTTC. Its protein product is CASSPRLAGGFNNEQFF.

The sample holds a few counts of this clonotype. This sequence joins TRBV12-3 or TRBV12-4 and TRBJ1-1, with D hard to call. CDR3 length equals 12 residues. V was shortened by 1 base and J by 9 bases, with 9 bases between the two germline ends. The CDR3 protein is CASSLGPRQAFF. In nucleotides, the CDR3 is TGTGCCAGCAGTTTAGGTCCACGGCAAGCTTTCTTT.

Only a few counts were recorded for this clonotype. Here the CDR3 DNA reads TGTGCCAGCAGCGTACAGGGGAGAGCTAACTATGGCTACACCTTC. Protein: CASSVQGRANYGYTF. The V and J genes are TRBV28 and TRBJ1-2; 7 bases agree with TRBD1. The CDR3 totals 15 residues. The germline V gene has CDR1 MDHEN and CDR2 SYDVKM. J gave up 0 bases and V 6 bases, and 7 bases lay outside the gene matches.

The CDR3 here is CASMGPRSGNTIYF. CDR3 sequence (DNA): TGTGCCAGCATGGGACCCCGCTCTGGAAACACCATATATTTT. The genes are TRBV7-9 and TRBJ1-3; tentatively, D is TRBD1 (5 bases). The CDR3 is 14 residues long. The V gene's germline CDR1 is SEHNR and CDR2 FQNEAQ (reference sequence). The V end lost 7 bases, the J end lost 0 bases, and 10 bases lay between the germline ends.

In DNA, the CDR3 is TGCAGTGCTAGAGCCTACTGGCAGGGAGGGAGGGCAGGAGGCTACACCTTC. This encodes CSARAYWQGGRAGGYTF. The chain links TRBV20-1 to TRBJ1-2, with D possibly matching TRBD1 (5 bases). With 1 base removed from V and 8 bases from J, the gap between germline ends came to 26 bases. CDR1 is DFQATT, CDR2 SNEGSKA, per germline (reference sequence). The CDR3 extends over 17 amino acids.

This clonotype was seen at least ten times. The V gene is TRBV6-2 or TRBV6-3, the J gene TRBJ2-1, with D possibly TRBD2 on 6 matching bases. Trimming left V 6 bases short and J 10 bases short, with 22 bases between. The CDR3 has 15 amino acids. The germline gives CDR1 MNHEY, CDR2 SVGEGT. CDR3 sequence (DNA): TGTGCCAGCAGATCACGGAAGGAGGGGCCTATCGAGCAGTTCTTC. Protein sequence: CASRSRKEGPIEQFF.

This clonotype was detected many times. The V call is TRBV7-6, the J call TRBJ2-3; the match to TRBD2 covers 8 bases. This CDR3 spans 16 amino acids. V lost 1 base and J lost 1; bases outside the gene matches: 4. Germline lookup yields CDR1 SGHVS and CDR2 FNYEAQ. This CDR3 reads CASSLEVSGGTDTQYF. The CDR3, as DNA: TGTGCCAGCAGCTTAGAGGTTAGCGGGGGCACAGATACGCAGTATTTT. Full variable domain (missing parts from reference TRBV7-6 and TRBJ2-3): GAGVSQSPRYKVTKRGQDVALRCDPISGHVSLYWYRQALGQGPEFLTYFNYEAQQDKSGLPNDRFSAERPEGSISTLTIQRTEQRDSAMYRCASSLEVSGGTDTQYFGPGTRLTVL.

The gene calls are TRBV11-1 and TRBJ1-5, with D possibly being TRBD1 (5 bases). V was pared by 9 bases and J by 7 bases, with 16 bases between. This CDR3 region has 13 residues. Germline assignment: CDR1 SGHAT and CDR2 FQDESV (reference sequence). The CDR3 coding sequence is TGTGCCAGTAGCCCTTGGCAGGGCCAGCCCCAGCATTTT. This codes for CASSPWQGQPQHF.

The CDR3 here is CASSLGLDHDEQFF. The CDR3 region has the DNA TGTGCCAGTAGCCTCGGTCTGGATCACGATGAGCAGTTCTTC. V and J are TRBV19 and TRBJ2-1; D remains unclear. The CDR3 contains 14 residues. V lost 6 bases and J lost 8, with 17 bases in between. Germline lookup yields CDR1 LNHDA and CDR2 SQIVND (reference sequence).

This clonotype was counted only a few times. The gene calls are TRBV7-6 and TRBJ2-3; D assignment may be TRBD1 or TRBD2 (6 bases each). Trimming left V 5 bases short and J 4 bases short, with 19 bases between. The CDR3 has 16 residues. Germline lookup yields CDR1 SGHVS and CDR2 FNYEAQ. CDR3 region: CASSPVARGPADTQYF. The CDR3 DNA is TGTGCCAGCAGCCCCGTCGCCCGGGGGCCGGCAGATACGCAGTATTTT.